The present T cell receptor beta chain was sequenced within a study of low-dose radiotherapy and immunotherapy resistance in tumors. Study summary: Members of Cohort 1 were treated with 0.5 Gy per fraction every 2 weeks. The prescribed total PTV dose was 6.5 Gy. In Cohort 2, 1 Gy per fraction was delivered every two weeks, for a total of 13 Gy over 26 weeks. Patients were given intravenous nivolumab 240 mg every two weeks plus ipilimumab 1 mg/kg every six weeks. TRAV- and TRBV-specific primers were used for first-strand cDNA, which covered alpha and beta chains.

This clonotype showed up many times. TCR amplification ran roughly 20 PCR cycles using constant-region and V-primer adapter primers. MiXCR, applied by TCRdb to the reads, yields one record per CDR3 protein. The data hold tens of thousands of distinct CDR3 sequences, with 10% to 15% observed a single time. Time point noted: before trial treatment. The germline V gene encodes CDR1 SQVTM and CDR2 ANQGSEA. The CDR3 is made up of 11 amino acids. The ends were cut back, 4 bases at V and 3 bases at J, with 7 bases in the middle. This TCR derives from a female donor with ovarian cancer. This sample comprised PBMCs, obtained before treatment. The chain links TRBV29-1 to TRBJ2-7, with a tentative D call TRBD1 (6 bases). The CDR3 loop reads CSVAGVYEQYF. The DNA of the CDR3 is TGCAGCGTTGCAGGGGTCTACGAGCAGTACTTC.